The 3 T cell receptor beta chains below come from one sample, sequenced in a study of CD4+ T cells in melanoma. Repertoires were generated with immunoSEQ multiplex PCR, while TCRdb's copy carries only in-frame clones and drops some. The table lists over 130,000 clones, about 93% of them singletons. The receptors originated from a human donor with melanoma.

V and J are TRBV20-1 and TRBJ2-7, with D unresolved. Germline CDR1 reads DFQATT; CDR2 reads SNEGSKA (reference sequence). CDR3 length: 11 amino acids. V lost 0 bases to trimming and J lost 6 bases, with 6 bases between them. The CDR3: CSAREWGEQYF. The CDR3 DNA sequence: TGCAGTGCTAGAGAATGGGGCGAGCAGTACTTC.

V is TRBV29-1 and J is TRBJ1-3; 8 bases align to TRBD1. Germline CDR1 SQVTM, CDR2 ANQGSEA. Germline trimming cut 0 bases from V and 2 bases from J; bases unmatched to any gene: 3. The CDR3 consists of 15 residues. The CDR3 nucleotides read TGCAGCGTTGAAGATTGGACAGGGACTGGAAACACCATATATTTT. Translated, it gives CSVEDWTGTGNTIYF.

The rearrangement links TRBV2 to TRBJ1-5, with D possibly matching TRBD1 (5 bases). This CDR3 is built from 17 residues. Germline values: CDR1 SNHLY, CDR2 FYNNEI. V was shortened by 4 bases and J by 2 bases, with 18 bases between the two germline ends. The CDR3 sequence: CASSVSQGVVGNQPQHF. Written as DNA, the CDR3 is TGTGCCAGCAGTGTCAGTCAGGGCGTCGTTGGCAATCAGCCCCAGCATTTT.